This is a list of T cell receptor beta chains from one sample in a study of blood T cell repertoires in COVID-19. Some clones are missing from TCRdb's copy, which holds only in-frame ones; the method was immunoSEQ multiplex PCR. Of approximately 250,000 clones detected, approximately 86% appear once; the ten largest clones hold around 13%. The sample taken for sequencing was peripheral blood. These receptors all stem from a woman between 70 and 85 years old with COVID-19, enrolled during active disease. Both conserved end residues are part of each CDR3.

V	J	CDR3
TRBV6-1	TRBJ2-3	CASSEATGTGSPDTQYF
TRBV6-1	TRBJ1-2	CASSDGTGQDYGYTF
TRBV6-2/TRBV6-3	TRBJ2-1	CASSPGLAEYNEQFF
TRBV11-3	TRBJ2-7	CASSLGGTYEQYF
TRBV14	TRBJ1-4	CASSQEWGLGEKLFF
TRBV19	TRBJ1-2	CASSIRTTAYGYTF
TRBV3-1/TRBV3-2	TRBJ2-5	CASSQGIGTAQETQYF
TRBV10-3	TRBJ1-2	CAITEKQGATGYTF
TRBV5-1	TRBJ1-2	CASSRDRGGAYGYTF
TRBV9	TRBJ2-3	CASSVEGLADSDTQYF
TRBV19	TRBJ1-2	CASSFSGYSAYGYTF
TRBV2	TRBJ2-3	CAGGAQGTDTQYF
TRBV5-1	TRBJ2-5	CASSLLAGTTSQETQYF
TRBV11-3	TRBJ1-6	CASSLTLWSPLHF
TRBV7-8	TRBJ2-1	CASSFRGPENEQFF
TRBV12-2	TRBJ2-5	CASRLVEGGETQYF
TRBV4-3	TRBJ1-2	CASSQEPGDRGLIYGYTF
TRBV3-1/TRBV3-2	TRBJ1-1	CASSLRAEAFF
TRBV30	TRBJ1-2	CAWRVPGDRGQGYTF
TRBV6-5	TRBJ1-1	CASSPTGGVGTEAFF
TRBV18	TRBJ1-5	CASSPDRGGNQPQHF
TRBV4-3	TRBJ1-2	CASSQDRLDGYTF
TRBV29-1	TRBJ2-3	CSASGLGDTQYF
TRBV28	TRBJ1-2	CASTGNEYGYTF
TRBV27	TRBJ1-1	CASIPFARGTEAFF
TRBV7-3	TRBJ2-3	CASSLFGSGGSTDTQYF
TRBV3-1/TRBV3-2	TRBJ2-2	CASSESRDFRTGELFF
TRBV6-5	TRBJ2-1	CASSYSAGLGNEQFF
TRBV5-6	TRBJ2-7	CASSPPPSMDEQYF
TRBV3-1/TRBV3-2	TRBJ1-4	CASSQEQGAFPVKLFF
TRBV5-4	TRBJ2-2	CASSLPGTGGSGELFF
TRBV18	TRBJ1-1	CASSSGGGGFGAFF
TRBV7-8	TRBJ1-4	CASSFNEGANEKLFF
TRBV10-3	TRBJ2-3	CAISGLAGKTDTQYF
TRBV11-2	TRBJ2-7	CASSAERTSSGEQYF
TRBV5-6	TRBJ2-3	CASSLGTGLSRDTQYF
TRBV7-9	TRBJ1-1	CASSLDRWGEAFF